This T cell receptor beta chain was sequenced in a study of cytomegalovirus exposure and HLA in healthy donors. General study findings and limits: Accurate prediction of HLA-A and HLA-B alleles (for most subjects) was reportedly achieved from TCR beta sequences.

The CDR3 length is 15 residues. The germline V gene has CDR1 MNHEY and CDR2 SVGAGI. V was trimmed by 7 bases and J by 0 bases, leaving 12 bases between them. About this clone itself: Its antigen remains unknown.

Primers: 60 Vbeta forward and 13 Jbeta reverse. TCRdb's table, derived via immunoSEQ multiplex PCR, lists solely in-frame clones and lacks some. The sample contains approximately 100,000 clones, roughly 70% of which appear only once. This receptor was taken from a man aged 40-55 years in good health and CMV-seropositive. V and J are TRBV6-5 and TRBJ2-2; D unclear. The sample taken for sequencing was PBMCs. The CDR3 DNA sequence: TGTGCCAGCACCCAGGCACCGACGAACACCGGGGAGCTGTTTTTT. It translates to CASTQAPTNTGELFF.